The clone carrying this T cell receptor beta chain was seen ten or more times. The data were taken from a study of blood T cell repertoires in COVID-19. Study as a whole: Donors in the United States, Italy and Spain gave samples during acute or convalescent COVID-19. T cells, B-cell-depleted T cells, or PBMCs supplied cDNA or gDNA.

Original processing methods: Cell counts per sample came from amplifying reference gene primers. Profiling relied on immunoSEQ multiplex PCR, and the TCRdb table lists in-frame clones only, not all of them. The V and J calls and clone size come from that table; D and trimming were worked out from the DNA. Of about 83,000 clones listed, roughly 76% are singletons. The CDR3 is 16 residues long. Trimming took 4 bases from V and 9 from J; bases not matched to a gene: 10. CDR1 is SGHNT and CDR2 is YENEEA in the germline V gene. The clonotype originates from a woman older than 75 with active or convalescent COVID-19. Sequencing used peripheral blood. The chain is built from TRBV11-3 and TRBJ2-3; 13 nucleotides agree with TRBD2. The CDR3 loop is CASSSRLAGGSGTQYF. CDR3 coding DNA: TGTGCCAGCAGCTCCCGACTAGCGGGGGGTAGTGGGACGCAGTATTTT.